The source of this T cell receptor (beta chain) is a study of Tregs in tolerant kidney transplant recipients. Regarding the study as a whole: Tolerant patients' donor-specific Tregs expanded beyond overall Tregs, suggesting antigen-driven growth.

Clones were sequenced by immunoSEQ multiplex PCR, and TCRdb holds only the in-frame ones, with some missing. This sample's clone table lists about 30,000 clones. Trimming stripped 0 bases from V and 2 bases from J, with 5 bases between. This CDR3 is 13 amino acids long. Germline lookup yields CDR1 SGHTA and CDR2 FQGTGA. Note on this clone: Its antigen is currently unknown. The read falls 3 residues short of the CDR3 end, and the missing part is taken from the germline J gene.

Source: CD8+ T cells from blood, taken before the transplant. This sequence joins TRBV7-3 and TRBJ2-7, with D uncertain. The TCR sequence derives from a human donor who received a combined kidney and bone marrow transplant. The sequenced CDR3 bases are TGTGCCAGCAGCTTAACCCCAACCTACGAG. The encoded protein is CASSLTPTYE. Given in full, the CDR3 is CASSLTPTYEQYF.